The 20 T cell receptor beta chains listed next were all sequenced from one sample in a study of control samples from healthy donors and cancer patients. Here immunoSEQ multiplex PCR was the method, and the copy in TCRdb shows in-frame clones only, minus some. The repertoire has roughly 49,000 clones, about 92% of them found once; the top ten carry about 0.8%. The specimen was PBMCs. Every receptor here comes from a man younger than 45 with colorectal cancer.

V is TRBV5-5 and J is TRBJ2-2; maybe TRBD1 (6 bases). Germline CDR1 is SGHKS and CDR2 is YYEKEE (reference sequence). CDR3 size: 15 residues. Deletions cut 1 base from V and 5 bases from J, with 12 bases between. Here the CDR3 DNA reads TGTGCCAGCAGCTTGAAACAGGGTTGGACCGGGGAGCTGTTTTTT. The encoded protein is CASSLKQGWTGELFF.

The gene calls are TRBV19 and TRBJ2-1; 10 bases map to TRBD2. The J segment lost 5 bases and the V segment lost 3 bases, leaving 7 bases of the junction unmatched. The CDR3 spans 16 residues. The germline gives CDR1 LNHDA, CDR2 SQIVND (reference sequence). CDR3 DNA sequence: TGTGCCAGTAGTATTCCGAGCGGGGGGGCGGACAATGAGCAGTTCTTC. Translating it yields CASSIPSGGADNEQFF.

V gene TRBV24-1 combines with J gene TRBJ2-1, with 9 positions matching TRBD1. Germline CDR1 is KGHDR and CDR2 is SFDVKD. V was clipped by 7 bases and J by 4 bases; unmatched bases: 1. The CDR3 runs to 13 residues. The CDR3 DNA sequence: TGTGCCACCAGGGGGACAGGGTACAATGAGCAGTTCTTC. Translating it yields CATRGTGYNEQFF.

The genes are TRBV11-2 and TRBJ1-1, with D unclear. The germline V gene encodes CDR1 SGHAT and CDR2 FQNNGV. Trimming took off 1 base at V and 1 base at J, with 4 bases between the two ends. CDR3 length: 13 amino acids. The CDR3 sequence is CASSLGRNTEAFF. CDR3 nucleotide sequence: TGTGCCAGCAGCTTAGGAAGGAACACTGAAGCTTTCTTT.

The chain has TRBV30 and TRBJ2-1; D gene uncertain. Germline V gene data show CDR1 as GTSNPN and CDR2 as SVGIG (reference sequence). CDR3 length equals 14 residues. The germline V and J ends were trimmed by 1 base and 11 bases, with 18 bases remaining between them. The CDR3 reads CAWSDLVEVGQQFF. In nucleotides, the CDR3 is TGTGCCTGGAGTGACCTGGTTGAGGTTGGCCAGCAGTTCTTC.

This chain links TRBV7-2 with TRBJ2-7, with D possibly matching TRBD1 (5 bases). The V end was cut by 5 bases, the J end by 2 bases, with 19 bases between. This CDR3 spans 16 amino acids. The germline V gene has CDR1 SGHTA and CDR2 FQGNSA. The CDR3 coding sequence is TGTGCCAGCAGCCCCTTGACAGCTAAGAAGCCCTACGAGCAGTACTTC. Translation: CASSPLTAKKPYEQYF.

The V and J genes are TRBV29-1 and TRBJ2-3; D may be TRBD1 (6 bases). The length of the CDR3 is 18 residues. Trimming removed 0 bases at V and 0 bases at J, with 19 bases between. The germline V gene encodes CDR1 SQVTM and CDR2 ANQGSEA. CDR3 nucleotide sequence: TGCAGCGTTGAAGAGACGGGACATAAAATTATAAGCACAGATACGCAGTATTTT. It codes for CSVEETGHKIISTDTQYF.

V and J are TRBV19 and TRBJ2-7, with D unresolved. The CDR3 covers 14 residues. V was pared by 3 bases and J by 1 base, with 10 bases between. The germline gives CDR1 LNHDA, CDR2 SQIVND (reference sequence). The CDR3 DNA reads TGTGCCAGTAGTATCGCCGGGCGATCCTACGAGCAGTACGTC. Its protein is CASSIAGRSYEQYV.

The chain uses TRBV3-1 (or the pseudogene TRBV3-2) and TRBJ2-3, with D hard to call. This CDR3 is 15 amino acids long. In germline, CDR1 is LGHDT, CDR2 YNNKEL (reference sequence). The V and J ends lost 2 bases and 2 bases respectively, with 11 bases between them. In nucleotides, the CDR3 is TGTGCCAGCAGCCAATACGTTCAAGACACAGATACGCAGTATTTT. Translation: CASSQYVQDTDTQYF.

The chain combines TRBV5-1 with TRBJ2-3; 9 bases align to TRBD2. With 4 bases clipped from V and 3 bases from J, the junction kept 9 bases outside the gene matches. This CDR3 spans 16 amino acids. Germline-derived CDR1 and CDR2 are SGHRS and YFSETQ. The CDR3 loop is CASSPLAGGQTDTQYF. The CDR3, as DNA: TGCGCCAGCAGCCCATTGGCGGGGGGGCAAACAGATACGCAGTATTTT.

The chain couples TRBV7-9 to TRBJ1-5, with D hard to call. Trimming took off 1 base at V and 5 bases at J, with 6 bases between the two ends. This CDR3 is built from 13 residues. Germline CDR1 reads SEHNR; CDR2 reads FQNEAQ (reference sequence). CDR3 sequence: CASSLVSDQPQHF. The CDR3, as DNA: TGTGCCAGCAGCTTAGTCTCAGATCAGCCCCAGCATTTT.

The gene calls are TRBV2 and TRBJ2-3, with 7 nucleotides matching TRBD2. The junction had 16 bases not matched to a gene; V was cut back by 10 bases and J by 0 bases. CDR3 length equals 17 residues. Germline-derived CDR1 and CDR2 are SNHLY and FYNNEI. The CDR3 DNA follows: TGTGCCATCTTGGGACGGGGGGTTCGTGCTAGCACAGATACGCAGTATTTT. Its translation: CAILGRGVRASTDTQYF.

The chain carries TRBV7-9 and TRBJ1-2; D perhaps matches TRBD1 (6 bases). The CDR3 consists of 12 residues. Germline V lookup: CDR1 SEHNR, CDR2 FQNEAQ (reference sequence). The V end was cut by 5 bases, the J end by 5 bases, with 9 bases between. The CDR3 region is CASSATGYGYTF. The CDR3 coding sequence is TGTGCCAGCAGCGCAACAGGGTATGGCTACACCTTC.

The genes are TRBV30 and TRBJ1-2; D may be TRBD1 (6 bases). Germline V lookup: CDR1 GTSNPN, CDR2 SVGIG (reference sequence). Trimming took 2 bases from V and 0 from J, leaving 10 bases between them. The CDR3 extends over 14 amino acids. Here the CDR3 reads CAWSPRQANYGYTF. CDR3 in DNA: TGTGCCTGGAGTCCCCGACAGGCTAACTATGGCTACACCTTC. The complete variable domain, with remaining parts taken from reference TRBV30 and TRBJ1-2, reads SQTIHQWPATLVQPVGSPLSLECTVEGTSNPNLYWYRQAAGRGLQLLFYSVGIGQISSEVPQNLSASRPQDRQFILSSKKLLLSDSGFYLCAWSPRQANYGYTFGSGTRLTVV.

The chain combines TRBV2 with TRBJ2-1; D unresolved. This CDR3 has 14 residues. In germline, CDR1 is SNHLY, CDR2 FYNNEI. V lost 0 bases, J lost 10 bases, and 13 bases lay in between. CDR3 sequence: CASSEALQVTEQFF. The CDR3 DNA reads TGTGCCAGCAGTGAAGCGCTTCAGGTTACAGAGCAGTTCTTC.

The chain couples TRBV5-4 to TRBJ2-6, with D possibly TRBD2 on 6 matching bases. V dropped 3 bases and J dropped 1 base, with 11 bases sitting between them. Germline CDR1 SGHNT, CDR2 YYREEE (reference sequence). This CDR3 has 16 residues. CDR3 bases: TGTGCCAGCAGCTCGACACGGGGGTCTGGGGCCAACGTCCTGACTTTC. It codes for CASSSTRGSGANVLTF.

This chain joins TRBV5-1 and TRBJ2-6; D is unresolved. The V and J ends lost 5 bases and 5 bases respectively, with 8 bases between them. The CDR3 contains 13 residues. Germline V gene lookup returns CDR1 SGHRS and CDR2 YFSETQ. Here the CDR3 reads CASRTDRANVLTF. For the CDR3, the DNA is TGCGCCAGCAGAACCGACCGGGCCAACGTCCTGACTTTC.

The CDR3 here is CASSSRDRGSYGYTF. In nucleotides, the CDR3 is TGCGCCAGCAGCTCCCGGGACAGGGGGAGCTATGGCTACACCTTC. The rearrangement uses TRBV4-3 and TRBJ1-2; 11 bases match TRBD1. The CDR3 runs to 15 residues. V lost 5 bases and J lost 4; bases outside the gene matches: 6. The germline V gene has CDR1 LGHNA and CDR2 YSLEER.

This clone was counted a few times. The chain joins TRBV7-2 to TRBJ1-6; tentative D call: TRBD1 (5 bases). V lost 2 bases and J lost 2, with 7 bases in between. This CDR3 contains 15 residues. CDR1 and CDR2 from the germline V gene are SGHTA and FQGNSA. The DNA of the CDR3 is TGTGCCAGCAGCTTAAAAGGGGCCTATAATTCACCCCTCCACTTT. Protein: CASSLKGAYNSPLHF.

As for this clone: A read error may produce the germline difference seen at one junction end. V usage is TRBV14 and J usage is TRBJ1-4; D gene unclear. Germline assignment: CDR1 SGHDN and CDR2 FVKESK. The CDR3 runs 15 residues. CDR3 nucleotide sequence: TGTGCCAGCAGTCAAGCTACGACAAGAAATGAAAAACTGTTTTTT. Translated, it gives CASSQATTRNEKLFF.